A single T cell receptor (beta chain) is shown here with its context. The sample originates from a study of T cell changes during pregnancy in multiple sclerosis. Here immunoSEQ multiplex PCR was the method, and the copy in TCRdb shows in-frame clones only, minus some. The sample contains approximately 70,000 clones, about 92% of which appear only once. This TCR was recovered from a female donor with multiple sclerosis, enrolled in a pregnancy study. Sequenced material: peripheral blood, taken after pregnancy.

CDR3 nucleotides: TGTGCCAGCAGTAGCAGGGACAGCTACTACGAGCAGTACTTC. Translated: CASSSRDSYYEQYF. The chain couples TRBV6-5 to TRBJ2-7, with 7 bases matching TRBD1. This CDR3 spans 14 amino acids. The V gene end was trimmed by 5 bases and the J gene end by 3 bases; junction bases not matched to a gene: 7. Germline-derived CDR1 and CDR2 are MNHEY and SVGAGI.